The 28 T cell receptor beta chains below come from one sample, sequenced in a study of T cell changes during pregnancy in multiple sclerosis. Repertoires were generated with immunoSEQ multiplex PCR, while TCRdb's copy carries only in-frame clones and drops some. The table lists some 87,000 clones, 90% to 95% of them singletons. Sequenced material: peripheral blood, taken in the second trimester of pregnancy. The receptors were sampled from a female donor with multiple sclerosis, enrolled in a pregnancy study.

The chain is built from TRBV18 and TRBJ1-2, with D possibly matching TRBD1 (5 bases). Deletions cut 1 base from V and 6 bases from J, with 15 bases between. Germline-derived CDR1 and CDR2 are KGHSH and LQKENI. The CDR3 consists of 15 residues. In nucleotides, the CDR3 is TGTGCCAGCTCACCACAAACAGGCCATAATGATGGCTACACCTTC. It is translated as CASSPQTGHNDGYTF.

The V gene is TRBV7-6, the J gene TRBJ1-2; D unresolved. Germline CDR1 is SGHVS and CDR2 is FNYEAQ. The V gene lost 0 bases and the J gene lost 2 bases, with 10 bases spanning the gap. The CDR3 spans 15 residues. The CDR3 protein is CASSLAWQTNYGYTF. The CDR3 DNA reads as TGTGCCAGCAGCTTAGCGTGGCAGACAAACTATGGCTACACCTTC.

The chain has TRBV15 and TRBJ1-5; 7 bases map to TRBD1. Germline values: CDR1 LNHNV, CDR2 YYDKDF (reference sequence). The CDR3 sequence is 19 residues long. V was clipped by 5 bases and J by 1 base; unmatched bases: 17. CDR3 DNA: TGTGCCACCAGCCCGCGCCCGATTACAGGGGTAGGGAGCAATCAGCCCCAGCATTTT. This translates into CATSPRPITGVGSNQPQHF.

The V and J genes are TRBV5-1 and TRBJ2-1; 7 nucleotides match TRBD2. V shed 2 bases and J 9 bases; nucleotides not matched to a gene: 14. CDR3 length: 16 residues. Germline values: CDR1 SGHRS, CDR2 YFSETQ. This CDR3 is CASSFMVTGGMSEQFF. The CDR3 bases are TGCGCCAGCAGCTTCATGGTTACGGGAGGCATGTCTGAGCAGTTCTTC.

This clone occurred once. This chain joins TRBV18 and TRBJ2-3; 9 bases agree with TRBD1. The V and J ends lost 0 bases and 3 bases, in that order; junction bases with no gene match: 7. CDR3 length: 17 amino acids. Germline V CDR1 and CDR2: KGHSH, LQKENI. The CDR3 protein is CASSPPAGDRDTDTQYF. For the CDR3, the DNA is TGTGCCAGCTCACCACCGGCTGGGGACAGGGATACAGATACGCAGTATTTT.

The chain couples TRBV18 to TRBJ2-1; TRBD2 matches at 7 bases. The V and J ends lost 2 bases and 5 bases, in that order; junction bases with no gene match: 15. Germline CDR1 KGHSH, CDR2 LQKENI. The CDR3 contains 18 residues. CDR3 amino acids: CASSPSTWTRSPNNEQFF. DNA for the CDR3: TGTGCCAGCTCACCAAGTACTTGGACTAGAAGTCCCAACAATGAGCAGTTCTTC.

The chain uses TRBV11-2 and TRBJ1-4; D ambiguous. CDR1 SGHAT and CDR2 FQNNGV come from the germline V gene. CDR3 length equals 15 residues. Trimming removed 1 base from V and 0 bases from J, with 6 bases in between. The CDR3 sequence is CASSLVSATNEKLFF. The CDR3 region has the DNA TGTGCCAGCAGCTTAGTCAGCGCAACTAATGAAAAACTGTTTTTT.

This clone came up a few times. The chain carries TRBV25-1 and TRBJ2-5; D is possibly TRBD1 (5 bases). The V end lost 3 bases, the J end lost 1 base, and 9 bases lay between the germline ends. The CDR3 extends over 14 amino acids. Germline CDR1 MGHDK, CDR2 SYGVNS. The CDR3 region is CASSDSGRQETQYF. CDR3 coding DNA: TGTGCCAGCAGTGACTCAGGGCGCCAAGAGACCCAGTACTTC.

V and J are TRBV27 and TRBJ1-5; unclear D gene. This CDR3 is 14 amino acids long. Per germline, CDR1 MNHEY and CDR2 SMNVEV (reference sequence). The V end lost 0 bases, the J end lost 7 bases, and 10 bases lay between the germline ends. CDR3 loop: CASSLSGAGQPQHF. The CDR3 DNA is TGTGCCAGCAGTTTATCTGGTGCCGGGCAGCCCCAGCATTTT.

The chain recombines TRBV6-4 with TRBJ1-5; D is uncertain. V lost 3 bases and J lost 1, with 10 bases in between. From germline, CDR1 is MRHNA and CDR2 SNTAGT. The CDR3 has 15 residues. The CDR3 bases are TGTGCCAGCAGTGAAGTGGGAGGGAGCAATCAGCCCCAGCATTTT. It translates to CASSEVGGSNQPQHF.

This sequence joins TRBV11-2 and TRBJ2-1; D is uncertain. The CDR3 consists of 16 residues. With 3 bases removed from V and 4 bases from J, the gap between germline ends came to 16 bases. From germline, CDR1 is SGHAT and CDR2 FQNNGV. CDR3 sequence (DNA): TGTGCCAGCAGCTTTAGTTCCCACTCTAGGTACAATGAGCAGTTCTTC. Residues: CASSFSSHSRYNEQFF.

The chain carries TRBV4-2 and TRBJ2-1; 10 bases agree with TRBD2. The CDR3 contains 16 residues. V was clipped by 1 base and J by 5 bases; unmatched bases: 5. CDR1 and CDR2 from the germline V gene are LGHNA and YNFKEQ. The CDR3 nucleotides read TGTGCCAGCAGCCAAGCTTGGACTAGCGGAGACAATGAGCAGTTCTTC. It translates to CASSQAWTSGDNEQFF.

The chain couples TRBV27 to TRBJ2-2; 10 positions agree with TRBD2. Trimming removed 6 bases from V and 5 bases from J; junction bases left unmatched: 6. Germline CDR1 MNHEY, CDR2 SMNVEV (reference sequence). The CDR3 runs to 15 residues. The CDR3: CASSLLAGQTGELFF. Written as DNA, the CDR3 is TGTGCCAGCAGCCTACTAGCGGGACAAACCGGGGAGCTGTTTTTT.

The V and J genes are TRBV5-1 and TRBJ2-1, with D perhaps matching TRBD2 (6 bases). Germline V lookup: CDR1 SGHRS, CDR2 YFSETQ. V was shortened by 0 bases and J by 8 bases, with 15 bases between the two germline ends. The CDR3 has 15 residues. The CDR3 coding sequence is TGCGCCAGCAGCTTGGTTCCGGGAGTGGGGGATGAGCAGTTCTTC. Its protein is CASSLVPGVGDEQFF.

The V and J genes are TRBV19 and TRBJ1-2, with TRBD1 matching 8 bases. The CDR3 runs 16 residues. The junction had 11 bases not matched to a gene; V was cut back by 4 bases and J by 4 bases. Germline lookup yields CDR1 LNHDA and CDR2 SQIVND (reference sequence). Here the CDR3 reads CASSTIRDRLLYGYTF. The CDR3 nucleotides are TGTGCCAGTAGTACAATCCGGGACAGGCTTCTCTATGGCTACACCTTC.

This clone appeared a single time. The chain links TRBV7-6 to TRBJ2-7; D gene ambiguous. V lost 1 base to trimming and J lost 2 bases, with 9 bases between them. CDR3 length: 14 amino acids. Germline V gene sequence: CDR1 SGHVS, CDR2 FNYEAQ. Here the CDR3 DNA reads TGTGCCAGCAGCTTAGGTGACGGAGCCTACGAGCAGTACTTC. As protein: CASSLGDGAYEQYF.

The chain has TRBV4-2 and TRBJ2-7, with TRBD2 matching over 8 bases. Germline CDR1 reads LGHNA; CDR2 reads YNFKEQ. CDR3 length equals 15 residues. V was clipped by 0 bases and J by 0 bases; unmatched bases: 1. The CDR3 reads CASSQDTSGSYEQYF. The CDR3, as DNA: TGTGCCAGCAGCCAAGATACTAGCGGCTCCTACGAGCAGTACTTC.

The chain recombines TRBV30 with TRBJ2-1; possibly TRBD2 for D (6 bases). Germline CDR1 reads GTSNPN; CDR2 reads SVGIG (reference sequence). This CDR3 has 13 amino acids. Trimming took 8 bases from V and 4 from J, leaving 15 bases between them. CDR3 DNA sequence: TGTGCCAAATCAGCGGGTGTTTACAATGAGCAGTTCTTC. Its protein is CAKSAGVYNEQFF.

This chain connects TRBV28 to TRBJ1-2; a weak D match, TRBD1 (5 bases). The CDR3 loop spans 12 amino acids. Trimming stripped 10 bases from V and 2 bases from J, with 11 bases between. CDR1 is MDHEN and CDR2 is SYDVKM in the germline V gene. Here the CDR3 DNA reads TGTGCCACCGAACAGGAGAACTATGGCTACACCTTC. This codes for CATEQENYGYTF.

This chain uses TRBV18 with TRBJ2-7; tentative D call: TRBD1 (6 bases). The germline V and J ends were trimmed by 1 base and 5 bases, with 15 bases remaining between them. Germline V gives CDR1 KGHSH, CDR2 LQKENI. This CDR3 is built from 15 residues. The CDR3 loop reads CASSPLVQGWHEQYF. The CDR3 DNA is TGTGCCAGCTCACCACTCGTACAGGGTTGGCACGAGCAGTACTTC.

The gene calls are TRBV2 and TRBJ2-3, with 14 bases that match TRBD2. In germline, CDR1 is SNHLY, CDR2 FYNNEI. This CDR3 region has 17 residues. V lost 5 bases and J lost 10; bases outside the gene matches: 14. The chain's CDR3 is CASSFTPQGTSGSAQYF. The CDR3 coding sequence is TGTGCCAGCAGTTTTACGCCTCAAGGGACTAGCGGGAGTGCGCAGTATTTT. Drawing the rest from reference TRBV2 and TRBJ2-3, the complete variable domain is EPEVTQTPSHQVTQMGQEVILRCVPISNHLYFYWYRQILGQKVEFLVSFYNNEISEKSEIFDDQFSVERPDGSNFTLKIRSTKLEDSAMYFCASSFTPQGTSGSAQYFGPGTRLTVL.

Here the CDR3 reads CASVRAGYEQYF. CDR3 sequence (DNA): TGTGCCAGCGTCCGAGCGGGGTACGAGCAGTACTTC. The rearrangement joins TRBV5-8 to TRBJ2-7, with 7 nucleotides matching TRBD2. V lost 7 bases and J lost 4; bases outside the gene matches: 5. The CDR3 runs to 12 residues. CDR1 and CDR2 (germline): SGHTS, YDEGEE. Using reference TRBV5-8 and TRBJ2-7 for the parts outside the CDR3, the full variable domain is EAGVTQSPTHLIKTRGQQATLRCSPISGHTSVYWYQQALGLGLQFLLWYDEGEERNRGNFPPRFSGRQFPNYSSELNVNALELEDSALYLCASVRAGYEQYFGPGTRLTVT.

The J gene is TRBJ1-2, the V gene TRBV7-9, with 7 bases fitting TRBD1. CDR1 and CDR2 from the germline V gene are SEHNR and FQNEAQ (reference sequence). The CDR3 covers 17 residues. The V gene end was trimmed by 4 bases and the J gene end by 0 bases; junction bases not matched to a gene: 11. The CDR3 region is CASSYIAGQATNYGYTF. The CDR3 coding sequence is TGTGCCAGCAGCTATATAGCCGGACAGGCGACTAACTATGGCTACACCTTC.

The rearrangement links TRBV29-1 to TRBJ2-1, with D perhaps TRBD2 (6 bases). This CDR3 contains 13 residues. Trimming left V 6 bases short and J 5 bases short, with 14 bases between. Germline CDR1 and CDR2: SQVTM and ANQGSEA. The CDR3 here is CSVLSGTDNEQFF. The CDR3 DNA follows: TGCAGCGTCTTGTCCGGGACTGACAATGAGCAGTTCTTC.

The chain combines TRBV18 with TRBJ2-1, with 11 bases that match TRBD2. CDR3 length: 15 amino acids. Germline CDR1 KGHSH, CDR2 LQKENI. With V trimmed by 6 bases and J by 6 bases, 7 bases remained unmatched. The CDR3 loop is CASSRGLADFNEQFF. DNA for the CDR3: TGTGCCAGCTCCCGGGGACTAGCGGATTTCAATGAGCAGTTCTTC.

This sequence joins TRBV4-1 and TRBJ2-7; no clear D gene. Germline CDR1 reads MGHRA; CDR2 reads YSYEKL. The CDR3 totals 12 residues. The ends were cut back, 4 bases at V and 6 bases at J, with 10 bases in the middle. Here the CDR3 reads CASSPGRFEQYF. Here the CDR3 DNA reads TGCGCCAGCAGCCCAGGCCGTTTCGAGCAGTACTTC.

The chain joins TRBV7-9 to TRBJ1-1; possible D gene TRBD1, 6 bases. Trimming removed 5 bases at V and 8 bases at J, with 12 bases between. CDR1 is SEHNR and CDR2 is FQNEAQ in the germline V gene (reference sequence). The CDR3 extends over 12 amino acids. The CDR3, as DNA: TGTGCCAGCAGCATCGGACAGACGGAAGCTTTCTTT. Encoded protein: CASSIGQTEAFF.

The V and J genes are TRBV27 and TRBJ2-7; 10 positions match TRBD1. CDR3 length equals 14 residues. The germline gives CDR1 MNHEY, CDR2 SMNVEV (reference sequence). With V trimmed by 6 bases and J by 3 bases, 5 bases remained unmatched. The CDR3 loop is CASRAGTGDYEQYF. Written as DNA, the CDR3 is TGTGCCAGCAGAGCCGGGACAGGGGACTACGAGCAGTACTTC.